This T cell receptor (beta chain) originates from a study of T cells after yellow fever vaccination. This clonotype was counted many times. Its specificity is unknown. The CDR3 is made up of 15 amino acids. Per germline, CDR1 SGHRS and CDR2 YFSETQ. V lost 4 bases and J lost 2; bases outside the gene matches: 2. TCRdb re-called the 5' RACE reads through MiXCR, storing one row per CDR3 protein. The table records fewer than 350,000 distinct CDR3 sequences, 3.6% of them present only once. Study-wide results and caveats: Post-booster samples contained most primary-vaccination clones (roughly 96% CD4, about 90% CD8). The CD4 compartment and the CD8 compartment contained a small share of clonotypes in common.

The input for sequencing was PBMCs, taken on the day of the yellow fever booster vaccination. The chain carries TRBV5-1 and TRBJ2-1; TRBD1 matches 11 bases. The clonotype comes from a man younger than 35 who received the YFV17D yellow fever vaccine. The CDR3: CASSGQGAAYNEQFF. Written as DNA, the CDR3 is TGCGCCAGCAGCGGACAGGGGGCGGCCTACAATGAGCAGTTCTTC.